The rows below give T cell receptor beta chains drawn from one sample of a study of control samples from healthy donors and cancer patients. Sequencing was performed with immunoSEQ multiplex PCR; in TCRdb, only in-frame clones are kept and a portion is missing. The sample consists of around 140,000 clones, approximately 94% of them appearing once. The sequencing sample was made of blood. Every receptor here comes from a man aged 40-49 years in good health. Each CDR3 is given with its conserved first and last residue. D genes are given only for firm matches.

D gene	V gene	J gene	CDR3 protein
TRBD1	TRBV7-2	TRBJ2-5	CASSKDRVLETQYF
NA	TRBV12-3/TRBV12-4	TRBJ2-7	CASSLVGFEQYF
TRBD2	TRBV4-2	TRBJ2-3	CASSQDSGGADTQYF
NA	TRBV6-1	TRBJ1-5	CASSEINGQISNQPQHF
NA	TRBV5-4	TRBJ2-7	CASSSGPSGEQYF
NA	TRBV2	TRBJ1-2	CASSPDSGDGYGYTF
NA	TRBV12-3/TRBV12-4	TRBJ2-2	CATATAPGELFF
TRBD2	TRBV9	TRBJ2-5	CASSETSGSAETQYF
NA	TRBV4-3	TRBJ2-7	CASSPDWPGEQYF
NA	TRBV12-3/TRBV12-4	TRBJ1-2	CASSYGNYGYTF
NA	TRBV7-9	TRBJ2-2	CASSLIQDTGELFF
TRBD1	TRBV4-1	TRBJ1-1	CASSQSGTGLTGGTEAFF
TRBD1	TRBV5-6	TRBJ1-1	CASSFYRGGITEAFF
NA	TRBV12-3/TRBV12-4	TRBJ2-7	CASSLGETYEQYF
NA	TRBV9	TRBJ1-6	CASSPPGPRSPLHF
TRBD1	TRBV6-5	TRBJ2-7	CASSEGQGSSYEQYF
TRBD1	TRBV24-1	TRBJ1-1	CATSDGRGRYTEAFF
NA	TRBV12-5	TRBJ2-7	CASGLGTDYEQYF
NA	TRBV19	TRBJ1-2	CASSILPAPTYGYTF
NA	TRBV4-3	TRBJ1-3	CASSQDDRNTIYF
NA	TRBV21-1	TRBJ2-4	CASSDTGVHYF
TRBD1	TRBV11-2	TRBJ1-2	CASINLGGQEGYTF
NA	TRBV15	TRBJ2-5	CATSRVQGGETQYF
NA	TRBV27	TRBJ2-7	CASSYEGHGDEQYF
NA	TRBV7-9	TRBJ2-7	CASSLRGPGAYEQYF
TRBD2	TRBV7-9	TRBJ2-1	CASSLATGLTNNEQFF
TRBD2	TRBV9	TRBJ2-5	CASSFSGGLETQYF
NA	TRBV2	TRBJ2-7	CASAYTYEQYF
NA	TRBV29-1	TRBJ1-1	CSVGSASTEAFF
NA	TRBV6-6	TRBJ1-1	CASRDDFTGLNTEAFF
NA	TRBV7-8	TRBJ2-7	CASSLGLSSSYFYEQYF